The 12 T cell receptor beta chains in this list originate from one sample, sequenced in a study of a mutant IDH1 vaccine in newly diagnosed glioma. Method: immunoSEQ multiplex PCR; TCRdb's copy keeps in-frame clones and lacks some. The sample records tens of thousands of clones, roughly 91% being singletons. Their antigen targets remain unknown. Stated time point: week 47, end of study. Doses consisted of 300 ug of mutant IDH1 20-mer peptide each, paired with topical imiquimod. Sequencing used PBMCs, obtained from a glioma patient whose treatment included an IDH1 peptide vaccine. These receptors all stem from a woman aged 45-60 years with glioma.

The chain carries TRBV5-6 and TRBJ1-2; 7 nucleotides line up with TRBD1. The junction had 3 bases not matched to a gene; V was cut back by 4 bases and J by 3 bases. The CDR3 is 13 residues long. The germline gives CDR1 SGHDT, CDR2 YYEEEE. The CDR3 nucleotides are TGTGCCAGCAGCCCTACAGGGGACTATGGCTACACCTTC. This gives the protein CASSPTGDYGYTF.

This clone is a singleton in its sample. The chain links TRBV27 to TRBJ2-1; 10 bases agree with TRBD1. The germline CDR1 and CDR2 sequences are MNHEY and SMNVEV (reference sequence). The CDR3 is 14 residues long. V lost 5 bases and J lost 5; bases outside the gene matches: 3. CDR3 nucleotides: TGTGCCAGCAGTCCCGGGACAGGGGACAATGAGCAGTTCTTC. It translates to CASSPGTGDNEQFF.

The chain carries TRBV15 and TRBJ2-7, with D perhaps TRBD2 (6 bases). CDR3 length equals 14 residues. Germline assignment: CDR1 LNHNV and CDR2 YYDKDF (reference sequence). Trimming shortened V by 4 bases and J by 5 bases, and 15 bases separated the two germline ends. For the CDR3, the DNA is TGTGCCACCAGCATCTCCGGGAGCGCGCACGAGCAGTACTTC. The encoded protein is CATSISGSAHEQYF.

The CDR3 spells CASTLRISLYNEQFF. CDR3 nucleotides: TGTGCCAGCACTCTTAGGATATCGCTCTACAATGAGCAGTTCTTC. The chain is built from TRBV28 and TRBJ2-1; D gene uncertain. The CDR3 consists of 15 residues. Germline values: CDR1 MDHEN, CDR2 SYDVKM. The germline V and J ends were trimmed by 7 bases and 3 bases, with 16 bases remaining between them.

The chain recombines TRBV28 with TRBJ1-5; no firm D call. There are 13 residues in the CDR3. The germline CDR1 and CDR2 sequences are MDHEN and SYDVKM. V was clipped by 8 bases and J by 9 bases, with 17 bases between them. The CDR3 coding sequence is TGTGCCAGCTCCCCCCGCGGCGGACGGCCCCAGCATTTT. The encoded protein is CASSPRGGRPQHF.

The chain joins TRBV7-8 to TRBJ1-3; no clear D. Trimming removed 5 bases at V and 7 bases at J, with 18 bases between. Germline CDR1 SGHVS, CDR2 FQNEAQ. The CDR3 covers 15 residues. The CDR3 spells CASSLTISMTNTIYF. In DNA form, the CDR3 reads TGTGCCAGCAGCCTCACTATTTCGATGACCAACACCATATATTTT.

The chain links TRBV5-1 to TRBJ1-1, with D perhaps matching TRBD1 (5 bases). CDR1 and CDR2 (germline): SGHRS, YFSETQ. The V and J ends lost 2 bases and 4 bases respectively, with 9 bases between them. The CDR3 consists of 13 residues. This CDR3 is CASSFPQGTEAFF. In DNA, the CDR3 is TGCGCCAGCAGCTTCCCCCAGGGCACTGAAGCTTTCTTT.

A note on this clone: This sample also contains other DNA sequences that code for the same CDR3. The chain links TRBV27 to TRBJ2-3; 8 bases fit TRBD2. The V gene's germline CDR1 is MNHEY and CDR2 SMNVEV (reference sequence). After removal of 3 bases from V and 6 bases from J, the junction contained 8 bases not matched to a gene. The CDR3 is made up of 15 amino acids. This CDR3 is CASSLSSGSADTQYF. Written as DNA, the CDR3 is TGTGCCAGCAGTTTGTCCAGCGGGAGTGCCGATACGCAGTATTTT.

The chain joins TRBV18 to TRBJ2-3; 10 nucleotides align to TRBD2. The CDR3 is 15 residues long. The junction had 4 bases not matched to a gene; V was cut back by 3 bases and J by 4 bases. CDR1 is KGHSH, CDR2 LQKENI, per germline. CDR3 DNA sequence: TGTGCCAGCTCACCGAGCGGGAGGGCCTCAGATACGCAGTATTTT. Protein sequence: CASSPSGRASDTQYF. Combining the CDR3 with reference TRBV18 and TRBJ2-3 gives the whole variable domain NAGVMQNPRHLVRRRGQEARLRCSPMKGHSHVYWYRQLPEEGLKFMVYLQKENIIDESGMPKERFSAEFPKEGPSILRIQQVVRGDSAAYFCASSPSGRASDTQYFGPGTRLTVL.

Comment on this clone: It is unclear where the CDR3 begins or ends on the DNA, so no DNA is shown, and the CDR3 is as TCRdb lists it. The CDR3 sequence is CASSWGGGTGNTIHF. The V gene is TRBV5-4, the J gene TRBJ1-3. The CDR3 has 15 residues if both end residues are counted. Germline CDR1 SGHNT, CDR2 YYREEE (reference sequence).

The chain recombines TRBV7-2 with TRBJ2-6; 10 positions match TRBD1. The ends lost 3 bases at V and 3 bases at J; junction bases unmatched: 5. The CDR3 is 17 amino acids. Germline V gene data show CDR1 as SGHTA and CDR2 as FQGNSA. This chain's CDR3 is CASSLTGGLVGANVLTF. The CDR3 DNA reads TGTGCCAGCAGCTTGACAGGGGGCTTAGTTGGGGCCAACGTCCTGACTTTC. Together with reference TRBV7-2 and TRBJ2-6, the CDR3 gives the full variable domain: GAGVSQSPSNKVTEKGKDVELRCDPISGHTALYWYRQSLGQGLEFLIYFQGNSAPDKSGLPSDRFSAERTGGSVSTLTIQRTQQEDSAVYLCASSLTGGLVGANVLTFGAGSRLTVL.

There are a few counts of this clone. This chain connects TRBV30 to TRBJ2-6; TRBD2 matches 9 bases. This CDR3 has 16 amino acids. The J segment lost 0 bases and the V segment lost 5 bases, leaving 5 bases of the junction unmatched. From germline, CDR1 is GTSNPN and CDR2 SVGIG (reference sequence). CDR3 region: CAWSGREGSGANVLTF. In DNA, the CDR3 is TGTGCCTGGTCGGGGCGGGAGGGCTCTGGGGCCAACGTCCTGACTTTC.